This TCR beta chain was retrieved from a study of T cell repertoires in cytomegalovirus infection. Study as a whole: Used in the study were CMV epitopes, some recently identified and HLA-C-restricted, others well-studied and HLA-B-restricted. Indications came from public TCR beta signatures; they pointed to CMV infection and to a matching HLA type.

TCRdb processed the reads anew with MiXCR; each CDR3 protein has one entry. The data show around 750,000 distinct CDR3 sequences, about 31% seen once. CDR3 length equals 14 residues. Germline CDR1 and CDR2: SGHNT and YYREEE (reference sequence). This clonotype was seen only a few times. Its antigen remains unidentified. Germline is not matched at one junction end, which may reflect a read error. The sequencing here drew on cultured CD8+ T cells from PBMCs, taken from culture after CMV antigen stimulation. This TCR was recovered from a human donor in good health (CMV status not recorded). Some clones in this sample may be carry-over from other donors' samples. The chain is built from TRBV5-4 and TRBJ1-1; D gene unclear. The CDR3 DNA reads TGTGCCAGCGGCTTAGGGTGGGGTGGCACTGAAGCTTTCTTT. This translates into CASGLGWGGTEAFF.